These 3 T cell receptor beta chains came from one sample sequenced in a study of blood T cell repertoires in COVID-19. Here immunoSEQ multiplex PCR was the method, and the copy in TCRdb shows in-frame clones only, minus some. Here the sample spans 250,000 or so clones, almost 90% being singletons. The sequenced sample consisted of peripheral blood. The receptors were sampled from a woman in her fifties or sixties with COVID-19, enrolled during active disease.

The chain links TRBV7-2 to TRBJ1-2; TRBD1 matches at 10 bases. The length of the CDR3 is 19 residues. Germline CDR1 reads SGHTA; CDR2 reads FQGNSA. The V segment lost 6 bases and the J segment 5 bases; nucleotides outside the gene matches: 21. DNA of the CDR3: TGTGCCAGCAGTAGACGAGCTCCCGGGACAGGGGATTTTGAGTATGGCTACACCTTC. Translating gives CASSRRAPGTGDFEYGYTF.

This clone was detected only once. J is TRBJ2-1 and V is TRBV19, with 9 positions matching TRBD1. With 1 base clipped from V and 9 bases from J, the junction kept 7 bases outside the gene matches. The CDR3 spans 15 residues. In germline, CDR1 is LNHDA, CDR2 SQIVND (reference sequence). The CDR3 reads CASSIADLGQGEQFF. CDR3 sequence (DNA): TGTGCCAGTAGTATAGCGGACCTGGGACAGGGTGAGCAGTTCTTC.

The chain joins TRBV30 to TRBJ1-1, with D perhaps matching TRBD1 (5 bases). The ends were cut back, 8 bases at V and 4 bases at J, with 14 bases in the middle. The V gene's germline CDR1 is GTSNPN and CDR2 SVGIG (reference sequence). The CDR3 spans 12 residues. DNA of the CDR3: TGTGCCGGTAACCAGGGCTTCACTGAAGCTTTCTTT. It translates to CAGNQGFTEAFF. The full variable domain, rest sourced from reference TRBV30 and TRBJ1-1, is SQTIHQWPATLVQPVGSPLSLECTVEGTSNPNLYWYRQAAGRGLQLLFYSVGIGQISSEVPQNLSASRPQDRQFILSSKKLLLSDSGFYLCAGNQGFTEAFFGQGTRLTVV.